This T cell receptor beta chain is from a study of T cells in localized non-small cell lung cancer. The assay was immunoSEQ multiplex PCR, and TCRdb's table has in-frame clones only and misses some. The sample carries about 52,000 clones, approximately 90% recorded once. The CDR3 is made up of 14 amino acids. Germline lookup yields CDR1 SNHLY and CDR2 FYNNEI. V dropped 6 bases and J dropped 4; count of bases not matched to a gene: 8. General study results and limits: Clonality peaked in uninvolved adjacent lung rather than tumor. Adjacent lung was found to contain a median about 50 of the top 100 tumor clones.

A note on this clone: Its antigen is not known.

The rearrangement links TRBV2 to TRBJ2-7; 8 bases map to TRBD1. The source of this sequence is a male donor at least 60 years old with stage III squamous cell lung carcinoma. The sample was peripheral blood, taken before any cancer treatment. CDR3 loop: CASSTTGGIYEQYF. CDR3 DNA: TGTGCCAGCAGCACTACAGGGGGAATATACGAGCAGTACTTC.